The clone carrying this T cell receptor (beta chain) was counted only a few times. This entry comes from a study of blood T cell repertoires in COVID-19. Study-wide background: Acute-phase and convalescent COVID-19 samples originated in the United States, Italy and Spain. In each case, the material was cDNA or gDNA derived from T cells, B-cell-depleted T cells, or PBMCs.

V was trimmed by 9 bases and J by 6 bases, leaving 24 bases between them. This CDR3 has 16 amino acids. Germline V lookup: CDR1 LNHDA, CDR2 SQIVND (reference sequence). TCRdb keeps only in-frame clones here, not all; method: immunoSEQ multiplex PCR. The sample lists approximately 390,000 clones; more than 75% were seen once. This sequence was found in a woman in her fifties or sixties with COVID-19, enrolled during active disease. Sequences were obtained from peripheral blood. This chain connects TRBV19 to TRBJ2-4; D possibly corresponds to TRBD2 (7 bases). The CDR3 sequence: CARKIEGEGVRNIQYF. CDR3 in DNA: TGTGCCAGAAAAATTGAGGGGGAGGGGGTGAGAAACATTCAGTACTTC. Based on the CDR3 plus reference TRBV19 and TRBJ2-4, the full variable domain is DGGITQSPKYLFRKEGQNVTLSCEQNLNHDAMYWYRQDPGQGLRLIYYSQIVNDFQKGDIAEGYSVSREKKESFPLTVTSAQKNPTAFYLCARKIEGEGVRNIQYFGAGTRLSVL.